Listed below are T cell receptor beta chains from one sample, sequenced in a study of blood T cell repertoires in COVID-19. Profiling relied on immunoSEQ multiplex PCR, and the TCRdb table lists in-frame clones only, not all of them. The top ten hold roughly 20% of the sample, which has under 25,000 clones, over 65% seen once. The sample comprised peripheral blood. Receptor source: a human donor in a cohort sampled during active or convalescent COVID-19. CDR3s include the opening cysteine and the closing phenylalanine or tryptophan. Each record gives: clone size, J gene, V gene, CDR3 protein. Clone size is not always given. Where it is, it says once, few, many or a class for expanded clones.

. | TRBJ1-5 | TRBV4-3 | CASSQDAGGSNQPQHF
. | TRBJ1-3 | TRBV9 | CASSAETGSGNTIYF
. | TRBJ2-7 | TRBV5-1 | CASSLAGGTLYEQYF
. | TRBJ2-5 | TRBV7-9 | CASSLGDSTQETQYF
. | TRBJ1-1 | TRBV27 | CASKGGGFTEAFF
. | TRBJ2-7 | TRBV7-6 | CASSAPGQGTYEQYF
. | TRBJ1-1 | TRBV5-1 | CASSLGGYSGTEAFF
once | TRBJ1-1 | TRBV5-1 | CASSGGRWGQRNTEAFF
. | TRBJ2-5 | TRBV7-2 | CASSSPVSSGSLETQYF
few | TRBJ2-1 | TRBV30 | CALRMLSYNEQFF
. | TRBJ1-6 | TRBV10-3 | CAISEAGGDNSPLHF
. | TRBJ2-5 | TRBV7-8 | CASSFQKTSGGRTQETQYF
. | TRBJ2-5 | TRBV4-2 | CASSQGGNYQETQYF
. | TRBJ2-7 | TRBV3-1/TRBV3-2 | CASSQDGTSGVYEQYF
. | TRBJ1-5 | TRBV19 | CASQIPGLPNQPQHF
. | TRBJ1-4 | TRBV27 | CASSLSGQGGEKLFF
few | TRBJ2-1 | TRBV28 | CASSINLGVPNNEQFF
. | TRBJ1-1 | TRBV7-2 | CASSLGQGSTEAFF
. | TRBJ1-5 | TRBV28 | CASNLQGAFNQPQHF
. | TRBJ2-7 | TRBV5-1 | CASSLGDRADEQYF
. | TRBJ2-1 | TRBV4-1 | CASSQLLNEQFF
. | TRBJ2-3 | TRBV9 | CASRLLTDTQYF
. | TRBJ2-1 | TRBV4-2 | CASSPAYSGGAAGEQFF
. | TRBJ1-3 | TRBV3-1/TRBV3-2 | CASSPSAGNTIYF
once | TRBJ1-4 | TRBV28 | CASRGADHEKLFF
. | TRBJ1-1 | TRBV5-4 | CASSLAGGWGMNTEAFF
. | TRBJ1-5 | TRBV7-2 | CASSLEAARNQPQHF
. | TRBJ1-3 | TRBV5-5 | CASSHNPSSGNTIYF
. | TRBJ2-5 | TRBV5-1 | CASSSTSGEGTQYF
once | TRBJ2-3 | TRBV6-5 | CASSLSGPRDTQYF
. | TRBJ2-7 | TRBV21-1 | CASSNYRGQSGEQYF